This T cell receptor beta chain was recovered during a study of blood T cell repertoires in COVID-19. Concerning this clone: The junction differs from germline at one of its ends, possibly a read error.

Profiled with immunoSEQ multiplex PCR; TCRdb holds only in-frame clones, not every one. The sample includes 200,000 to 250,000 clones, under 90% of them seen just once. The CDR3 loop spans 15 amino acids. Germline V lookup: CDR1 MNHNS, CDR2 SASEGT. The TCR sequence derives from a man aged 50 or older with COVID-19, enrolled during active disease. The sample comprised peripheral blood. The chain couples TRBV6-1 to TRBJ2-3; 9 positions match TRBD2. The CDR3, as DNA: TGTGCCAGCAGAGAAGCGGGAGGTAGCACAGATACGCAGTATTTT. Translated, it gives CASREAGGSTDTQYF.